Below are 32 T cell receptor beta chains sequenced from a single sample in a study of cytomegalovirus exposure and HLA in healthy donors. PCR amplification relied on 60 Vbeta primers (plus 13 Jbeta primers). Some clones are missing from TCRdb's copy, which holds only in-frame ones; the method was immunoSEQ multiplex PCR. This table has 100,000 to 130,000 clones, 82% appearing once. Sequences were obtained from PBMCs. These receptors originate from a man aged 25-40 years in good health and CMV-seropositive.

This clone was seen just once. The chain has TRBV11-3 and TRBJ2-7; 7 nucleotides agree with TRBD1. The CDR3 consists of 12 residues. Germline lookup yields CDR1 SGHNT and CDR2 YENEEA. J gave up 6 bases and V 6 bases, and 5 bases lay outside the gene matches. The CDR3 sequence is CASRLTGAEQYF. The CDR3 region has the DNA TGTGCCAGCAGACTAACAGGGGCCGAGCAGTACTTC.

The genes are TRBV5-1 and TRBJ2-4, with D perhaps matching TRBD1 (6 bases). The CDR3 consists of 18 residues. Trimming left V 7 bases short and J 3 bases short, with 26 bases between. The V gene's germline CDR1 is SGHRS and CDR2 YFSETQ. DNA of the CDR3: TGCGCCAGCCGTCCCGAGGGACAATCAGGGGTTGGCAAAAACATTCAGTACTTC. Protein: CASRPEGQSGVGKNIQYF.

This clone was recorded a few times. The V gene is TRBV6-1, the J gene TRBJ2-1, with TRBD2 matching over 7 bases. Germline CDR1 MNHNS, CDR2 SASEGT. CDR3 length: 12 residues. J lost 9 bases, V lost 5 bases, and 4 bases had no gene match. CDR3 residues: CASSSSGGEQFF. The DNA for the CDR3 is TGTGCCAGCAGTTCTAGCGGTGGTGAGCAGTTCTTC.

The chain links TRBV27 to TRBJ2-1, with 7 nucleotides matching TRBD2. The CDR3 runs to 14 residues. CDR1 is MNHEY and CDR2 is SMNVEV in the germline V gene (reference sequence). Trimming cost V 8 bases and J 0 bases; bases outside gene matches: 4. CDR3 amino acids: CASRGVSSYNEQFF. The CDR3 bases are TGTGCCAGCCGGGGGGTGAGCTCCTACAATGAGCAGTTCTTC.

CDR3 bases: TGCAGTGCCAGTGGGACTTATGAGCAGTACTTC. Amino acids: CSASGTYEQYF. V and J are TRBV20-1 and TRBJ2-7; a weak D match, TRBD2 (6 bases). In germline, CDR1 is DFQATT, CDR2 SNEGSKA (reference sequence). The V end lost 6 bases, the J end lost 7 bases, and 13 bases lay between the germline ends. The CDR3 sequence is 11 residues long.

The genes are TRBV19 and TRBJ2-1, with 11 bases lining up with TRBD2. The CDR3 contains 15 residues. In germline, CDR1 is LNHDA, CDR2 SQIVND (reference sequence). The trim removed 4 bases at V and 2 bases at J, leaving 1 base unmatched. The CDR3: CASSNSGGAYNEQFF. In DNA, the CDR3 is TGTGCCAGTAGTAATAGCGGGGGGGCCTACAATGAGCAGTTCTTC.

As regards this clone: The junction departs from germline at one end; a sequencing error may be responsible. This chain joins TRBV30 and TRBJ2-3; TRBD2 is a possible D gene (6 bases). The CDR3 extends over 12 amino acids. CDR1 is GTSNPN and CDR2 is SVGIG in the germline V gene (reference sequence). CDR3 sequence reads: CTWSTRGYTQYF. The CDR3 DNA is TGTACCTGGAGTACCCGGGGGTATACGCAGTATTTT.

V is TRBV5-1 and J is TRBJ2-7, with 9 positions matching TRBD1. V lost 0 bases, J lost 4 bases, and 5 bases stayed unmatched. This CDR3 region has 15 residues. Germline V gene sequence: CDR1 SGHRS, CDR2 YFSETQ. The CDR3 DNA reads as TGCGCCAGCAGCTTGGCCGGGACAGGGATTTACGAGCAGTACTTC. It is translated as CASSLAGTGIYEQYF.

The CDR3, as DNA: TGTGCCAGCAGAATCCCGGGACTTCCCTCCTACGAGCAGTACTTC. It yields the protein CASRIPGLPSYEQYF. The J gene is TRBJ2-7, the V gene TRBV5-5; D is perhaps TRBD2 (6 bases). The CDR3 sequence is 15 residues long. V lost 5 bases and J lost 0, with 15 bases in between. Germline V lookup: CDR1 SGHKS, CDR2 YYEKEE (reference sequence).

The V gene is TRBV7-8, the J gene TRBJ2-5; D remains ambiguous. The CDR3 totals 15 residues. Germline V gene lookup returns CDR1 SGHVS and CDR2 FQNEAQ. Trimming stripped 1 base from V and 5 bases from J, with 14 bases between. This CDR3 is CASSLVYGLRETQYF. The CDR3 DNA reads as TGTGCCAGCAGCTTAGTTTATGGGCTACGGGAGACCCAGTACTTC.

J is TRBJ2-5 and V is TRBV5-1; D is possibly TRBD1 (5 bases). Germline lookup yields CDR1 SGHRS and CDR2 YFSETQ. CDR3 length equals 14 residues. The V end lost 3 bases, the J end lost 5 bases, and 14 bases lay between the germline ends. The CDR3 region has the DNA TGCGCCAGCAGCTCCCGACAGTCCGGGGAGACCCAGTACTTC. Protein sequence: CASSSRQSGETQYF.

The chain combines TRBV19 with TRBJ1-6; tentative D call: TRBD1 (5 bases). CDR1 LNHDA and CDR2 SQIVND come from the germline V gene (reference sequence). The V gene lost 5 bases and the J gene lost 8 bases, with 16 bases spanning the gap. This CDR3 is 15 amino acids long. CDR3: CASSFISGGDSPLHF. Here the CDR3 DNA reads TGTGCCAGTAGTTTTATCTCGGGGGGAGATTCACCCCTCCACTTT. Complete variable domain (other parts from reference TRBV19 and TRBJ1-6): DGGITQSPKYLFRKEGQNVTLSCEQNLNHDAMYWYRQDPGQGLRLIYYSQIVNDFQKGDIAEGYSVSREKKESFPLTVTSAQKNPTAFYLCASSFISGGDSPLHFGNGTRLTVT.

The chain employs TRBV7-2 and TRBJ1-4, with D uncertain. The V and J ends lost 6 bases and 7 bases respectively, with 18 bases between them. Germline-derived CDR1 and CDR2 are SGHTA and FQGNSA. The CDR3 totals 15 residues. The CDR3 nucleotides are TGTGCCAGCAGTATATTCGACGACTTCGGTGAAAAACTGTTTTTT. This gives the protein CASSIFDDFGEKLFF.

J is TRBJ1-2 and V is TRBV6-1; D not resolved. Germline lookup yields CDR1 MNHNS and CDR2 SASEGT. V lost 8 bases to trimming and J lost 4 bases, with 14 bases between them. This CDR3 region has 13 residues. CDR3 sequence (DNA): TGTGCCAGCGCACCGGGAGATTCCTATGGCTACACCTTC. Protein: CASAPGDSYGYTF.

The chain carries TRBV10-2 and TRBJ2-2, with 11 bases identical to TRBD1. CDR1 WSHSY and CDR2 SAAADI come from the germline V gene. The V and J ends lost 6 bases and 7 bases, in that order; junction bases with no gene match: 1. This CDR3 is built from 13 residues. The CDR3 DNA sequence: TGCGCCAGCAGGGGACAGGGGGACGGGGAGCTGTTTTTT. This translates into CASRGQGDGELFF.

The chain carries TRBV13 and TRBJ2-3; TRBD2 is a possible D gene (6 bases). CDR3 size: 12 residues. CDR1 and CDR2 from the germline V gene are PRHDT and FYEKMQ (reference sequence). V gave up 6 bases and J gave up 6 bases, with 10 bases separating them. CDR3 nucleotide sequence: TGTGCCAGCAGACGGGGGACGGATACGCAGTATTTT. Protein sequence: CASRRGTDTQYF.

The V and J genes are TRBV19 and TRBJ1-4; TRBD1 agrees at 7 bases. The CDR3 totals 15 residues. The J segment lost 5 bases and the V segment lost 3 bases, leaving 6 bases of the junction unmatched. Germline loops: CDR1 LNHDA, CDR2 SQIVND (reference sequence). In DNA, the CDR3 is TGTGCCAGTAGTATCCGGGGACAGATCAATGAAAAACTGTTTTTT. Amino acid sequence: CASSIRGQINEKLFF.

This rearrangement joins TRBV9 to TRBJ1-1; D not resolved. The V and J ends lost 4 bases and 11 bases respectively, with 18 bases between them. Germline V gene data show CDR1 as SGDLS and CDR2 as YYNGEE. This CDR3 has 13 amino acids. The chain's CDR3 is CASSPHLLGGAFF. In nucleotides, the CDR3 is TGTGCCAGCAGCCCCCATCTACTCGGTGGTGCTTTCTTT.

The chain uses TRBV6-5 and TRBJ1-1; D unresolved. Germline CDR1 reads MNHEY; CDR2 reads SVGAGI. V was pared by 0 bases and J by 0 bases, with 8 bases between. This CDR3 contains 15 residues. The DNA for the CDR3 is TGTGCCAGCAGTTACTCGGGCAGATTGAACACTGAAGCTTTCTTT. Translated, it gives CASSYSGRLNTEAFF.

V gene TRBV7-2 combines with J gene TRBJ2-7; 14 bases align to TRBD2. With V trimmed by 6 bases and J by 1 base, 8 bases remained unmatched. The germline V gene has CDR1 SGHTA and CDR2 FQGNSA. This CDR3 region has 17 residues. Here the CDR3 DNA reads TGTGCCAGCAGACCCCCGGGGACTAGCGGGGGATCCTACGAGCAGTACTTC. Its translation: CASRPPGTSGGSYEQYF.

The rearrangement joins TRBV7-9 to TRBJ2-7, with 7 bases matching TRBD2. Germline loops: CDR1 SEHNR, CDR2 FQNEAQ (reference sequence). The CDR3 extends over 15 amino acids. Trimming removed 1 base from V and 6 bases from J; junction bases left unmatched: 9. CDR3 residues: CASSLGSGARGEQYF. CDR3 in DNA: TGTGCCAGCAGCTTAGGGAGCGGGGCTAGGGGCGAGCAGTACTTC.

CDR3 residues: CASSEYSTEAFF. CDR3 coding DNA: TGTGCCAGCAGTGAATACAGCACTGAAGCTTTCTTT. The V and J genes are TRBV6-1 and TRBJ1-1; D remains ambiguous. The germline V gene encodes CDR1 MNHNS and CDR2 SASEGT. The CDR3 contains 12 residues. V was clipped by 2 bases and J by 4 bases, with 5 bases between them.

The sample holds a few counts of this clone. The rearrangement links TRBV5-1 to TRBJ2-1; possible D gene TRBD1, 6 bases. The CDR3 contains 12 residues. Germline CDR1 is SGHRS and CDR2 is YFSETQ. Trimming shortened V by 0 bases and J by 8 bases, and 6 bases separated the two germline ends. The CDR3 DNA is TGCGCCAGCAGCTTGGCAGGGGATGAGCAGTTCTTC. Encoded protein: CASSLAGDEQFF.

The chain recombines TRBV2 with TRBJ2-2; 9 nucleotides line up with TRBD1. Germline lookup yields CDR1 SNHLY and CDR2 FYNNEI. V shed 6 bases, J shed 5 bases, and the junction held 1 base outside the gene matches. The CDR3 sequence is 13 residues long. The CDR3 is CASRGQGTGELFF. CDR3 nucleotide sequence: TGTGCCAGCAGGGGACAGGGTACCGGGGAGCTGTTTTTT.

The CDR3 here is CASSSAGTGNEKLFF. CDR3 nucleotide sequence: TGTGCCAGCAGTTCCGCCGGGACAGGGAATGAAAAACTGTTTTTT. The chain recombines TRBV6-6 with TRBJ1-4; TRBD1 matches 9 bases. Germline V gene sequence: CDR1 MNHNY, CDR2 SVGAGI (reference sequence). The CDR3 consists of 15 residues. The V gene end was trimmed by 4 bases and the J gene end by 5 bases; junction bases not matched to a gene: 5.

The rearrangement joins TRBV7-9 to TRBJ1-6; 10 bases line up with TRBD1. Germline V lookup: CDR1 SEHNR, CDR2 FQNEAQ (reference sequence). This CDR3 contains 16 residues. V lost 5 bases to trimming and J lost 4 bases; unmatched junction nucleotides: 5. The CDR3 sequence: CASSQTGGGYNSPLHF. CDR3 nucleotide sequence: TGTGCCAGCAGCCAGACAGGGGGCGGATATAATTCACCCCTCCACTTT.

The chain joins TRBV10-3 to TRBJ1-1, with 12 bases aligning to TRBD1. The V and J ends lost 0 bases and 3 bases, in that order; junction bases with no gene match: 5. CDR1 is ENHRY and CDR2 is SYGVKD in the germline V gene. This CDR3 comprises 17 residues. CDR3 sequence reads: CAISESRDRGQDTEAFF. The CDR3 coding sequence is TGTGCCATCAGTGAGTCCCGGGACAGGGGGCAGGACACTGAAGCTTTCTTT.

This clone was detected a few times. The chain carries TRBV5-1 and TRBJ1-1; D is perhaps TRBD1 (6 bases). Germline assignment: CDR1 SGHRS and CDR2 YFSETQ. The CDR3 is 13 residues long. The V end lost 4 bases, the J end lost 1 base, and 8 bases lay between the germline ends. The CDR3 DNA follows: TGCGCCAGCAGCGGCAGGGGGAACACTGAAGCTTTCTTT. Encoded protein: CASSGRGNTEAFF.

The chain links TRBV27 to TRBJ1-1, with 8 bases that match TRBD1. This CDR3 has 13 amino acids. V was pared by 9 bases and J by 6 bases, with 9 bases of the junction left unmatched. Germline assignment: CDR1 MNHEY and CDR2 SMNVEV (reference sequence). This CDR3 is CASSQGAIAEAFF. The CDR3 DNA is TGTGCCAGTTCCCAGGGGGCTATCGCTGAAGCTTTCTTT.

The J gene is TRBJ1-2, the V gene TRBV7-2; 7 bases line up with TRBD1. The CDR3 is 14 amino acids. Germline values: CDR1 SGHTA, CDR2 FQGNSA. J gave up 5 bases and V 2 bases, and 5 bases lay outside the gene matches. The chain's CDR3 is CASSLTGAEYGYTF. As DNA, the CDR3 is TGTGCCAGCAGCTTAACAGGGGCCGAATATGGCTACACCTTC.

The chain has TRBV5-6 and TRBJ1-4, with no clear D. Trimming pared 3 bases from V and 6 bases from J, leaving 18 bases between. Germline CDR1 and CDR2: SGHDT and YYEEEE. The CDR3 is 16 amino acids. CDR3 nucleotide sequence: TGTGCCAGCAGCTCGAGAGTTCCCACGTTTCATGAAAAACTGTTTTTT. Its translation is CASSSRVPTFHEKLFF.

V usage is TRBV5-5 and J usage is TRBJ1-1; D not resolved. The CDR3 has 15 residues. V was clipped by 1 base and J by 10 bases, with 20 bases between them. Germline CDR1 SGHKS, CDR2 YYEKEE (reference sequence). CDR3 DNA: TGTGCCAGCAGCTTGTTTGGTCCTCCCTCGATGCGAGCTTTCTTT. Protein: CASSLFGPPSMRAFF.